This T cell receptor (beta chain) is drawn from a study of blood T cell repertoires in COVID-19 (dated by TCRdb to 2018 to 2020). Broadly, across the study: The collaborator samples originated in the United States, Italy and Spain and spanned the acute and convalescent phases of COVID-19. The prospective study material was composed of cDNA or gDNA derived from T cells, B-cell-depleted T cells, or PBMCs. Subjects who had been exposed to COVID-19, were actively infected with it, or had recovered from it provided the deeply sampled blood TCRbeta repertoires that made up the dataset. The repertoires were made available in a free public database intended to serve as a resource for research on the immune response to SARS-CoV-2. Samples came from the ongoing ImmuneRACE study (first 160 participants) plus 1,254 subjects from 6 global collaborators. The sample metadata nearly always contained a de-identified subject ID, COVID-19 status, age in years and sex. Where available, HLA class I and class II types were obtained from metadata supplied by the sample provider rather than from assay-based typing.

TCRbeta CDR3 regions were amplified from genomic DNA by means of the immunoSEQ Assay, a bias-controlled multiplex PCR. In the paper's pipeline: Nucleated cell counts per sample were estimated from amplification of reference gene primers within the assay. To quantify the absolute abundance of each unique TCRbeta CDR3 rearrangement, sequence reads were collapsed and filtered. Productive Simpson clonality was computed per sample as the square root of Simpson's diversity index over productive rearrangements. Held by TCRdb, this immuneACCESS table contains in-frame sequences only and omits some clones. Under half of the omission traces to an unresolved V gene where checked; the cause of the rest is unknown. D and trimming come from the DNA, and the V and J calls and clone size come from that table. Counted in this sample were about 70,000 clones; more than 80% of them appeared once. The ten most abundant clones make up over 4.5% of the sample.

Whole blood was collected in K2EDTA tubes by collaborating institutions according to the institutions' own protocols. For TCRbeta analysis, collaborators shipped samples in one of three forms: frozen whole blood, isolated PBMCs, or DNA extracted from either of those sample types. Trimming takes 3 bases off V and 7 bases off J; junction bases not matched to a gene: 5. From the germline V gene, CDR1 is MDHEN and CDR2 is SYDVKM. The CDR3 covers 14 residues, taking in both the cysteine and the phenylalanine. CDR3 DNA only is kept here, 42 bases in frame from base 1. Results and caveats for the whole study, not just this receptor: Clinical and demographic metadata were provided uncurated, with the amount varying by source and participant.

A word on this clone: The antigen it recognizes is unknown. No quality values exist for individual bases; no much larger clone is one base distant.

Sequencing was done on a sample of peripheral blood. In this chain, TRBV28 is recombined with TRBJ1-2, and 10 bases in between align with TRBD1. The receptor's source is an elderly man with acute or convalescent COVID-19. The sequence in DNA is TGTGCCAGCAGTTTCGTGACAGGGGGCCTTGGCTACACCTTC. Translated, this is CASSFVTGGLGYTF.